The 20 T cell receptor beta chains reported below all come from one sample, sequenced in a study of OX40 agonist ivuxolimab in advanced cancers. The library was built by means of the immunoSEQ multiplex PCR assay. Drawn from immuneACCESS, this table holds only the in-frame rearrangements with V and J called that TCRdb kept. Clones are partly lost; checked studies trace under half to an unresolved V gene and leave the rest unexplained. This sample lists approximately 50,000 clones; around 85% were detected once. About 13% of the sample is held by the ten biggest clonotypes. Sequencing used CD4+ or CD8+ T cells sorted from blood, obtained in a trial of the OX40 agonist ivuxolimab. Every receptor here comes from an adult with an advanced solid tumor such as melanoma, head and neck, liver or kidney cancer.

The chain carries TRBV6-1 and TRBJ2-1; 14 bases align to TRBD2. The V gene's germline CDR1 is MNHNS and CDR2 SASEGT. The V segment lost 8 bases and the J segment 9 bases; nucleotides outside the gene matches: 9. This CDR3 spans 15 amino acids. The CDR3, as DNA: TGTGCCAGCTATCCCGGGACTAGCGGGAGCGTTGAGCAGTTCTTC. Amino acids: CASYPGTSGSVEQFF.

Only a few counts were recorded for this clone. This chain links TRBV7-6 with TRBJ1-2, with D possibly TRBD1 on 5 matching bases. The V and J ends lost 4 bases and 2 bases respectively, with 11 bases between them. The V gene's germline CDR1 is SGHVS and CDR2 FNYEAQ. The length of the CDR3 is 14 residues. CDR3: CASSWNDRNYGYTF. CDR3 nucleotide sequence: TGTGCCAGCAGCTGGAATGACAGAAACTATGGCTACACCTTC.

V gene TRBV2 combines with J gene TRBJ1-2, with D unclear. The germline V gene encodes CDR1 SNHLY and CDR2 FYNNEI. V was pared by 7 bases and J by 5 bases, with 14 bases between. The CDR3 length is 13 residues. The CDR3 bases are TGTGCCAGCAATGTAGAGGCCCGGTATGGCTACACCTTC. It yields the protein CASNVEARYGYTF.

CDR3 amino acids: CASSKQSSNQPQHF. The CDR3 DNA follows: TGTGCCAGCAGTAAACAGTCGAGCAATCAGCCCCAGCATTTT. This chain uses TRBV6-5 with TRBJ1-5; D uncertain. V lost 5 bases, J lost 1 base, and 9 bases lay in between. Germline values: CDR1 MNHEY, CDR2 SVGAGI. The CDR3 has 14 residues.

This sequence joins TRBV7-9 and TRBJ1-1, with a tentative D call TRBD1 (5 bases). Germline CDR1 reads SEHNR; CDR2 reads FQNEAQ (reference sequence). V shed 5 bases and J shed 8 bases, with 12 bases lying between them. The CDR3 length is 12 residues. CDR3 loop: CASSRQRDEAFF. CDR3 in DNA: TGTGCCAGCAGCAGACAGCGGGACGAAGCTTTCTTT.

This chain connects TRBV6-5 to TRBJ2-1; the D gene is possibly TRBD2 (5 bases). CDR1 is MNHEY, CDR2 SVGAGI, per germline. The CDR3 extends over 13 amino acids. V was trimmed by 6 bases and J by 0 bases, leaving 6 bases between them. The CDR3 sequence is CASRDSSYNEQFF. The CDR3 DNA reads TGTGCCAGCAGGGACTCCTCCTACAATGAGCAGTTCTTC.

The rearrangement links TRBV7-3 to TRBJ2-1; D remains ambiguous. The length of the CDR3 is 17 residues. Trimming removed 2 bases from V and 0 bases from J, with 14 bases in between. The germline gives CDR1 SGHTA, CDR2 FQGTGA. CDR3 residues: CASSLQGPLSSYNEQFF. The CDR3 coding sequence is TGTGCCAGCAGCTTACAAGGGCCCTTGAGCTCCTACAATGAGCAGTTCTTC.

This chain uses TRBV7-3 with TRBJ1-1, with D unresolved. V lost 2 bases to trimming and J lost 1 base, with 8 bases between them. CDR1 SGHTA and CDR2 FQGTGA come from the germline V gene. The CDR3 is 14 amino acids. In nucleotides, the CDR3 is TGTGCCAGCAGCTTACTCGGCAAGAACACTGAAGCTTTCTTT. It yields the protein CASSLLGKNTEAFF.

The rearrangement uses TRBV5-6 and TRBJ2-5, with 11 nucleotides matching TRBD2. Germline V gene data show CDR1 as SGHDT and CDR2 as YYEEEE. V shed 2 bases, J shed 1 base, and the junction held 4 bases outside the gene matches. The CDR3 loop spans 16 amino acids. CDR3 residues: CASSFLAGGSQETQYF. The CDR3 bases are TGTGCCAGCAGCTTCCTAGCGGGAGGCTCCCAAGAGACCCAGTACTTC.

The chain combines TRBV4-2 with TRBJ1-2, with 8 bases lining up with TRBD1. Germline lookup yields CDR1 LGHNA and CDR2 YNFKEQ. This CDR3 spans 14 amino acids. V gave up 3 bases and J gave up 7 bases; unmatched junction bases: 7. The CDR3 loop reads CASSQGDRGGGYTF. The CDR3 nucleotides are TGTGCCAGCAGCCAGGGCGACAGGGGCGGTGGCTACACCTTC.

The gene calls are TRBV2 and TRBJ2-3, with D possibly being TRBD1 (6 bases). Germline values: CDR1 SNHLY, CDR2 FYNNEI. The CDR3 totals 15 residues. Trimming pared 4 bases from V and 4 bases from J, leaving 15 bases between. CDR3 in DNA: TGTGCCAGCAGTGTGGGGGCAGTCCGCCCAGATACGCAGTATTTT. Protein: CASSVGAVRPDTQYF.

This rearrangement joins TRBV6-1 to TRBJ2-7, with 9 bases matching TRBD2. Germline V gene lookup returns CDR1 MNHNS and CDR2 SASEGT. This CDR3 is 15 amino acids long. V shed 3 bases, J shed 4 bases, and the junction held 7 bases outside the gene matches. CDR3 coding DNA: TGTGCCAGCAGTGAGGTAGCGGGAGAAGGATACGAGCAGTACTTC. This sequence encodes CASSEVAGEGYEQYF.

V gene TRBV30 combines with J gene TRBJ1-5; D is possibly TRBD1 (5 bases). Germline-derived CDR1 and CDR2 are GTSNPN and SVGIG (reference sequence). Trimming stripped 1 base from V and 2 bases from J, with 12 bases between. This CDR3 comprises 15 residues. The CDR3 is CAWSGGKFGNQPQHF. In DNA, the CDR3 is TGTGCCTGGAGTGGGGGGAAGTTTGGCAATCAGCCCCAGCATTTT.

V gene TRBV6-1 combines with J gene TRBJ2-1; D is uncertain. This CDR3 spans 14 amino acids. Looked up from germline, CDR1 is MNHNS and CDR2 is SASEGT. Trimming removed 2 bases from V and 13 bases from J, with 18 bases in between. This chain's CDR3 is CASSELADLPRQFF. The CDR3 nucleotides read TGTGCCAGCAGTGAATTGGCCGACTTGCCCCGCCAGTTCTTC.

V is TRBV4-2 and J is TRBJ1-2; a weak D match, TRBD1 (5 bases). Germline CDR1 reads LGHNA; CDR2 reads YNFKEQ. CDR3 length: 18 residues. With 1 base removed from V and 0 bases from J, the gap between germline ends came to 18 bases. CDR3 protein: CASSQALTPGRTNYGYTF. Written as DNA, the CDR3 is TGTGCCAGCAGCCAAGCGTTAACGCCGGGACGGACTAACTATGGCTACACCTTC.

CDR3 amino acids: CASSWGRIPNTGELFF. The CDR3 DNA is TGTGCCAGCAGCTGGGGACGGATCCCGAACACCGGGGAGCTGTTTTTT. J is TRBJ2-2 and V is TRBV5-8, with D perhaps assigned TRBD1 or TRBD2 (5 bases each). Germline V gives CDR1 SGHTS, CDR2 YDEGEE. The V gene lost 3 bases and the J gene lost 0 bases, with 12 bases spanning the gap. The CDR3 contains 16 residues.

The chain combines TRBV5-1 with TRBJ2-7; a weak D match, TRBD2 (6 bases). CDR3 size: 14 residues. Looked up from germline, CDR1 is SGHRS and CDR2 is YFSETQ. Trimming removed 2 bases at V and 1 base at J, with 10 bases between. In nucleotides, the CDR3 is TGCGCCAGCAGCTTTAGCGGAACTTCCTACGAGCAGTACTTC. This sequence encodes CASSFSGTSYEQYF.

The chain uses TRBV15 and TRBJ2-7; D unresolved. V gave up 4 bases and J gave up 6 bases, with 16 bases separating them. Germline V gene data show CDR1 as LNHNV and CDR2 as YYDKDF (reference sequence). This CDR3 is 14 amino acids long. CDR3 DNA: TGTGCCACCAGCAAAGAGAAAGGGTGGGGCGAGCAGTACTTC. Amino acid sequence: CATSKEKGWGEQYF.

This clone has only one observation. The chain links TRBV2 to TRBJ2-2, with D perhaps matching TRBD1 (6 bases). Germline values: CDR1 SNHLY, CDR2 FYNNEI. V was trimmed by 2 bases and J by 4 bases, leaving 14 bases between them. CDR3 size: 16 residues. CDR3 sequence (DNA): TGTGCCAGCAGTGAATGGTTAGGGGGTCTCACCGGGGAGCTGTTTTTT. Protein: CASSEWLGGLTGELFF.

This rearrangement joins TRBV18 to TRBJ1-1, with 10 nucleotides matching TRBD1. The ends lost 5 bases at V and 6 bases at J; junction bases unmatched: 6. Germline V gene lookup returns CDR1 KGHSH and CDR2 LQKENI. This CDR3 is built from 14 residues. CDR3 residues: CASSSGTGAPEAFF. The DNA for the CDR3 is TGTGCCAGCTCATCCGGGACAGGGGCTCCTGAAGCTTTCTTT. Variable domain in full (rest from reference TRBV18 and TRBJ1-1): NAGVMQNPRHLVRRRGQEARLRCSPMKGHSHVYWYRQLPEEGLKFMVYLQKENIIDESGMPKERFSAEFPKEGPSILRIQQVVRGDSAAYFCASSSGTGAPEAFFGQGTRLTVV.